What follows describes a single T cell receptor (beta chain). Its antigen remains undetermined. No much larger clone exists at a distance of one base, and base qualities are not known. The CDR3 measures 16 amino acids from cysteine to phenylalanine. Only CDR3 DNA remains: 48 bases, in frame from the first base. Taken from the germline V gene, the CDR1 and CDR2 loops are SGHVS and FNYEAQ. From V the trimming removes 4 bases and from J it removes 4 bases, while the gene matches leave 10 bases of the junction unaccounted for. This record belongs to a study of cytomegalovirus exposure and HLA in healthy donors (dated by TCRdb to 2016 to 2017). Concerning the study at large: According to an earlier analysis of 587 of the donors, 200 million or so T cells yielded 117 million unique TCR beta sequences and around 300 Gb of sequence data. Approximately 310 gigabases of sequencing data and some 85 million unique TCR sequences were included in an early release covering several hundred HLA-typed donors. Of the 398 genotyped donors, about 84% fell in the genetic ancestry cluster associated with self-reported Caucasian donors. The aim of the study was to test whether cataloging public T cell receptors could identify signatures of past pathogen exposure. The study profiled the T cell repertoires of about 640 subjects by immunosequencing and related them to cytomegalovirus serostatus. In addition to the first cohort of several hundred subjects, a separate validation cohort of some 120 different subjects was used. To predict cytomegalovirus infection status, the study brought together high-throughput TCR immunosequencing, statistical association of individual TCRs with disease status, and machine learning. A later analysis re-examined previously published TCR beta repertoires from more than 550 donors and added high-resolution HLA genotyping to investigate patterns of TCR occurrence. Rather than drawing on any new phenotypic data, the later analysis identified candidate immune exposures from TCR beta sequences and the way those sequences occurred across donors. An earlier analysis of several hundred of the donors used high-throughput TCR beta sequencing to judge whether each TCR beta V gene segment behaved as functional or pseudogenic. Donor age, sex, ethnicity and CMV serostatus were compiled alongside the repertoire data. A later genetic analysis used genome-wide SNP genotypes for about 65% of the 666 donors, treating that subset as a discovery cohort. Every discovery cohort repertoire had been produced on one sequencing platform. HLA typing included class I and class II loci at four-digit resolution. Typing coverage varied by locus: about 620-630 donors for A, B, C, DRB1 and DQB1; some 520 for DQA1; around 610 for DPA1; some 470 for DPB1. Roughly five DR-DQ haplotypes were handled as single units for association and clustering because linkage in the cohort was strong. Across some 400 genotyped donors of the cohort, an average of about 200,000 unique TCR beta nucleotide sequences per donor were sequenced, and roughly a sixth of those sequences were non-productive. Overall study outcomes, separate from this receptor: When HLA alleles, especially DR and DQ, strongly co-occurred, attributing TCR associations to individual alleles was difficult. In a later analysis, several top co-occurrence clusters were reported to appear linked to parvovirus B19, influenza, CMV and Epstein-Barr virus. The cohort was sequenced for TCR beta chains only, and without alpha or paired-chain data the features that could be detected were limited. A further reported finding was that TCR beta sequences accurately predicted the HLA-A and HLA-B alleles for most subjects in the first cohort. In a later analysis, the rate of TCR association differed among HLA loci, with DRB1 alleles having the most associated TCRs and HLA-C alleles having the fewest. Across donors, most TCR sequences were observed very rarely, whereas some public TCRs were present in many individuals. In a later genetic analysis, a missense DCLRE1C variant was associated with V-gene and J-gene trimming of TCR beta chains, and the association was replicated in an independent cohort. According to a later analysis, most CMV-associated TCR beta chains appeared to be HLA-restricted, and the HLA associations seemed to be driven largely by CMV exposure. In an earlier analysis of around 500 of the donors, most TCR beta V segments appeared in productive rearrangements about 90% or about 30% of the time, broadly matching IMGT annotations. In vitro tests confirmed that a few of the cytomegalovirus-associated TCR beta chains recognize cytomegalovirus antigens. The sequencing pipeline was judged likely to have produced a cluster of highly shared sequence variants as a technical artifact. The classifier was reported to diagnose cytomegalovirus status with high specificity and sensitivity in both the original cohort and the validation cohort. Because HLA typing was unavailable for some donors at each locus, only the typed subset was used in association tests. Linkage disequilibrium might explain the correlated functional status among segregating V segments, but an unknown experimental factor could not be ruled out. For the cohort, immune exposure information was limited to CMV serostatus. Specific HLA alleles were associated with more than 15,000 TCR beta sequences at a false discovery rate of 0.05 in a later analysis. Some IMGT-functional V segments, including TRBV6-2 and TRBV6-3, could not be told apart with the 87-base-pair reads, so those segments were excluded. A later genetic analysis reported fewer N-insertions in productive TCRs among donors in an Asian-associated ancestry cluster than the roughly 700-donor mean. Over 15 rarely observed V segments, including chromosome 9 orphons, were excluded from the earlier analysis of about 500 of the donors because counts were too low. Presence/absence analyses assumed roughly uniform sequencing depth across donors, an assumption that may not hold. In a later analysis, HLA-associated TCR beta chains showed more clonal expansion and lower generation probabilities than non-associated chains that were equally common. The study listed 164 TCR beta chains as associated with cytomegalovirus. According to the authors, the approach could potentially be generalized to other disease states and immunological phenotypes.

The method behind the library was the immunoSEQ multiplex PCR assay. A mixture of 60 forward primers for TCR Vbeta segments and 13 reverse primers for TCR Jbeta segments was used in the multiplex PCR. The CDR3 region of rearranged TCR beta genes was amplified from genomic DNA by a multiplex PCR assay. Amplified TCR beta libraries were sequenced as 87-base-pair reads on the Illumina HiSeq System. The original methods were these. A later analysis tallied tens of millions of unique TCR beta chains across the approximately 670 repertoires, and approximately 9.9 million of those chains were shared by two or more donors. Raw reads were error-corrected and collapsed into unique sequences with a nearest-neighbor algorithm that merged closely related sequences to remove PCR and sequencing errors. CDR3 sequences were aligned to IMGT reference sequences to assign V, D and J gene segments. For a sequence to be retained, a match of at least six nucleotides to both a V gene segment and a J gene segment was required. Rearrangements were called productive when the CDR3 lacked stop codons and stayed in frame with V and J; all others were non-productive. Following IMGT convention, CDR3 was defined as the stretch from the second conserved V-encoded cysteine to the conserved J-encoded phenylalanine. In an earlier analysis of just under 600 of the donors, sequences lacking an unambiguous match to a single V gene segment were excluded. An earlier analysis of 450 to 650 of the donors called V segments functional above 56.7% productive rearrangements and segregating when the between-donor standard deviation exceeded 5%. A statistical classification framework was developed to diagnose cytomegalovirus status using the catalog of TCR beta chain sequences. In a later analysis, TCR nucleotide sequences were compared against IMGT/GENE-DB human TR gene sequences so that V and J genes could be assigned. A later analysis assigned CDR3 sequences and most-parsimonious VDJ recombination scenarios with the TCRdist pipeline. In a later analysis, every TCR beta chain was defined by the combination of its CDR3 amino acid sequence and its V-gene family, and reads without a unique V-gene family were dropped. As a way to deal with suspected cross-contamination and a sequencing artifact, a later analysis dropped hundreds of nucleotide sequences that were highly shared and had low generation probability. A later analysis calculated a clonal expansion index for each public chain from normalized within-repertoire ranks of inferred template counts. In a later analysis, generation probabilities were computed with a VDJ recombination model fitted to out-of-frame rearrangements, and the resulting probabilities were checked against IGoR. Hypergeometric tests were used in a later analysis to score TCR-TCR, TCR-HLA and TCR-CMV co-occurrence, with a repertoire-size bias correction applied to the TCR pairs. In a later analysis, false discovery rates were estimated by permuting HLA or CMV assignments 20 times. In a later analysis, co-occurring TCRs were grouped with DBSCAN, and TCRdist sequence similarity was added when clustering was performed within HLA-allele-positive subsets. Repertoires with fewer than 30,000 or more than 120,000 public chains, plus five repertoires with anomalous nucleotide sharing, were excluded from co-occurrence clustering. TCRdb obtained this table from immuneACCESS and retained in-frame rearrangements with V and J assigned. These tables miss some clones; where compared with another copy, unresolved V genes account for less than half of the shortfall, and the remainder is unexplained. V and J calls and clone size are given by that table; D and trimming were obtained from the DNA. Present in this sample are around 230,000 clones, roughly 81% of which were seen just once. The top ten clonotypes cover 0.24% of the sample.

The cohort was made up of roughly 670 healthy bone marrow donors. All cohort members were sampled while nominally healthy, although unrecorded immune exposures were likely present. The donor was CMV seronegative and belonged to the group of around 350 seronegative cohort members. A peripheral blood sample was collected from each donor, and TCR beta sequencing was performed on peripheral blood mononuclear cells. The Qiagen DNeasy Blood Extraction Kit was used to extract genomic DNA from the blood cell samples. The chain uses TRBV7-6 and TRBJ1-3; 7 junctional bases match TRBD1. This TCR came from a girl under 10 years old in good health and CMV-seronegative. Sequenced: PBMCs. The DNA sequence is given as TGTGCCAGCAGCTCCTCGCAGGGGGTATCGGGAAACACCATATATTTT. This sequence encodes CASSSSQGVSGNTIYF.